These 10 T cell receptor beta chains came from one sample sequenced in a study of blood T cell repertoires in COVID-19. Produced via immunoSEQ multiplex PCR; TCRdb's table is partial and in-frame only. The top ten hold roughly 3.6% of the sample, which has 200,000 to 300,000 clones, just under 90% seen once. Sequenced: peripheral blood. All receptors derive from a woman aged 40 to 55 with acute or convalescent COVID-19.

The rearrangement joins TRBV24-1 to TRBJ1-1; tentatively, D is TRBD1 (6 bases). Germline CDR1 and CDR2: KGHDR and SFDVKD. The CDR3 is 14 residues long. V dropped 3 bases and J dropped 2 bases, with 9 bases sitting between them. The CDR3 here is CATSDTGRNTEAFF. CDR3 bases: TGTGCCACCAGTGATACAGGGAGAAACACTGAAGCTTTCTTT.

CDR3 amino acids: CASSTGGASEAFF. The CDR3 DNA reads TGTGCCAGCAGCACCGGGGGGGCCAGTGAAGCTTTCTTT. This chain uses TRBV9 with TRBJ1-1, with D tentatively TRBD1 (6 bases). V was cut by 4 bases and J by 7 bases, with 14 bases left in between. Germline CDR1 reads SGDLS; CDR2 reads YYNGEE. This CDR3 has 13 residues.

The chain links TRBV5-1 to TRBJ2-3, with D possibly being TRBD2 (6 bases). CDR3 length: 14 residues. V lost 3 bases and J lost 2, with 10 bases in between. Germline loops: CDR1 SGHRS, CDR2 YFSETQ. The CDR3 region is CASSWDLPTDTQYF. In nucleotides, the CDR3 is TGCGCCAGCAGCTGGGACTTGCCCACAGATACGCAGTATTTT.

The chain carries TRBV6-1 and TRBJ1-2; weak D call: TRBD1 (6 bases). CDR3 length equals 15 residues. The V gene's germline CDR1 is MNHNS and CDR2 SASEGT. Between the trimmed V and J ends, which lost 3 bases and 0 bases, there was a span of 11 bases. The CDR3 sequence: CASSDGAGANYGYTF. CDR3 coding DNA: TGTGCCAGCAGTGACGGTGCAGGGGCTAACTATGGCTACACCTTC.

V gene TRBV5-1 combines with J gene TRBJ1-4; possibly TRBD1 for D (5 bases). CDR1 is SGHRS and CDR2 is YFSETQ in the germline V gene. There are 14 residues in the CDR3. The V end was cut by 0 bases, the J end by 7 bases, with 10 bases between. CDR3: CASSLEGRGEKLFF. CDR3 coding DNA: TGCGCCAGCAGCTTGGAGGGAAGGGGTGAAAAACTGTTTTTT.

The chain joins TRBV27 to TRBJ2-5, with 7 bases matching TRBD1. With 4 bases clipped from V and 5 bases from J, the junction kept 10 bases outside the gene matches. Per germline, CDR1 MNHEY and CDR2 SMNVEV (reference sequence). CDR3 length equals 15 residues. DNA of the CDR3: TGTGCCAGCAGTTGGGGCAGGGGGTTTGTTGAGACCCAGTACTTC. Encoded protein: CASSWGRGFVETQYF.

The genes are TRBV2 and TRBJ2-2, with TRBD2 as a possible D gene (5 bases). This CDR3 comprises 16 residues. The ends were cut back, 2 bases at V and 6 bases at J, with 16 bases in the middle. The V gene's germline CDR1 is SNHLY and CDR2 FYNNEI. The CDR3 sequence is CASSEYRRRHSGELFF. CDR3 coding DNA: TGTGCCAGCAGTGAATATAGGAGGCGTCACTCCGGGGAGCTGTTTTTT.

This sequence joins TRBV10-3 and TRBJ1-2; D possibly corresponds to TRBD1 (5 bases). CDR1 is ENHRY and CDR2 is SYGVKD in the germline V gene. Trimming pared 10 bases from V and 2 bases from J, leaving 11 bases between. The CDR3 runs to 12 residues. CDR3 in DNA: TGTGCCACCTACGGGGGGAACTATGGCTACACCTTC. This encodes CATYGGNYGYTF.

The chain has TRBV5-8 and TRBJ1-1, with 9 bases identical to TRBD1. The CDR3 has 16 amino acids. V lost 2 bases, J lost 0 bases, and 5 bases stayed unmatched. The germline CDR1 and CDR2 sequences are SGHTS and YDEGEE. Written as DNA, the CDR3 is TGTGCCAGCAGCTTTTACGGACAGGGGATGAACACTGAAGCTTTCTTT. Protein: CASSFYGQGMNTEAFF.

The V call is TRBV2, the J call TRBJ1-4; perhaps TRBD1 as D (5 bases). The CDR3 is 14 amino acids. Germline CDR1 is SNHLY and CDR2 is FYNNEI. Between the trimmed V and J ends, which lost 2 bases and 7 bases, there was a span of 11 bases. For the CDR3, the DNA is TGTGCCAGCAGTGAACGTCGGGGGAGTGAAAAACTGTTTTTT. Protein sequence: CASSERRGSEKLFF.